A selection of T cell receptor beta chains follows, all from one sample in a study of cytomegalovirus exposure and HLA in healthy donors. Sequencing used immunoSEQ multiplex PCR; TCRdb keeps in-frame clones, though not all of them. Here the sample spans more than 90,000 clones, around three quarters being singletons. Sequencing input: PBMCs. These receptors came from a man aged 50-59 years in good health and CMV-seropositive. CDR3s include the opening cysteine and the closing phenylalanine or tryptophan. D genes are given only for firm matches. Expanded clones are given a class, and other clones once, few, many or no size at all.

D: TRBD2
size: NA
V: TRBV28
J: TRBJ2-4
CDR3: CASGEGPPSDKNIQYF
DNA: TGTGCCAGCGGGGAGGGGCCCCCTTCGGACAAAAACATTCAGTACTTC

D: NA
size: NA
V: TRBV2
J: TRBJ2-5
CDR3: CASSENEQEETQYF
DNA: TGTGCCAGCAGTGAAAACGAGCAGGAAGAGACCCAGTACTTC

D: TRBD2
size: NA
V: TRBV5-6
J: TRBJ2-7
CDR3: CASSYWTSGRVYEQYF
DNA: TGTGCCAGCAGCTATTGGACTAGCGGGAGAGTTTACGAGCAGTACTTC

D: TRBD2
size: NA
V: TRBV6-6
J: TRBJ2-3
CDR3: CASSPPGGPGTDTQYF
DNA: TGTGCCAGCAGCCCACCGGGAGGGCCGGGCACAGATACGCAGTATTTT

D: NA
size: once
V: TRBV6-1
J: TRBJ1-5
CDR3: CASSMTEAGNQPQHF
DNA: TGTGCCAGCAGTATGACAGAGGCGGGGAATCAGCCCCAGCATTTT

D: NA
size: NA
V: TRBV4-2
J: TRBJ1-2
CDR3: CASSQEGGPVDTF
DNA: TGTGCCAGCAGCCAAGAAGGGGGACCGGTCGACACCTTC

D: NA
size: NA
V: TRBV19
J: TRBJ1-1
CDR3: CASSPLVGGEEMWAFF
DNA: TGTGCCAGTAGTCCCCTCGTAGGAGGGGAGGAGATGTGGGCTTTCTTT

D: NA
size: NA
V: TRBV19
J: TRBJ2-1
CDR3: CASSRYNEQFF
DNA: TGTGCCAGTTCCCGCTACAATGAGCAGTTCTTC

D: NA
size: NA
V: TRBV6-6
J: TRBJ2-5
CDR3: CASNGDSETQYF
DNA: TGTGCCAGCAACGGGGACTCGGAGACCCAGTACTTC

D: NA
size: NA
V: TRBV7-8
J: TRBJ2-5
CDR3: CASSPGGAQETQYF
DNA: TGTGCCAGCAGCCCTGGGGGGGCGCAAGAGACCCAGTACTTC

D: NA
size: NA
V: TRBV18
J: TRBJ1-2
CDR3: CASSPPAPVDYGYTF
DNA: TGTGCCAGCTCACCACCGGCTCCAGTAGACTACGGCTACACCTTC

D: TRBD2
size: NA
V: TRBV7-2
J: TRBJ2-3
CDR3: CASSLYSRGSGSTDTQYF
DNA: TGTGCCAGCAGCTTATACTCTCGGGGTAGCGGGAGCACAGATACGCAGTATTTT

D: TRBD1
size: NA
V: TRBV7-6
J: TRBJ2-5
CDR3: CASSRGQVETQYF
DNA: TGTGCCAGCAGCCGAGGACAGGTAGAGACCCAGTACTTC

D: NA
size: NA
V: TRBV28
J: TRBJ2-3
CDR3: CASSLEYVSIRGSPADTQYF
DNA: TGTGCCAGCAGTTTAGAGTACGTATCGATTCGGGGATCTCCGGCAGATACGCAGTATTTT

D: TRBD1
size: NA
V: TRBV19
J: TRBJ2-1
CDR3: CASSYLRDRDYNEQFF
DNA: TGTGCCAGTAGCTACCTCCGGGACAGGGACTACAATGAGCAGTTCTTC

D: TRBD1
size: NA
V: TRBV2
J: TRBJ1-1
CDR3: CASSGPGQGTEAFF
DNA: TGTGCCAGCAGTGGGCCGGGACAGGGGACTGAAGCTTTCTTT

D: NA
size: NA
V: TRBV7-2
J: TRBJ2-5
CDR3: CASSSGGTTHKTQYF
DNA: TGTGCCAGCAGCTCCGGGGGGACAACTCATAAGACCCAGTACTTC

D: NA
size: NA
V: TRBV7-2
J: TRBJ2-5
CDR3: CASSLAPSSARKETQYF
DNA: TGTGCCAGCAGCTTAGCGCCGAGTAGCGCTAGAAAAGAGACCCAGTACTTC

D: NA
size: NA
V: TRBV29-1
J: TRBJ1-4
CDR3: CSVAPGSTNEKLFF
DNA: TGCAGCGTCGCCCCGGGATCAACTAATGAAAAACTGTTTTTT

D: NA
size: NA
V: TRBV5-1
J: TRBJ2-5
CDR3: CASSLAGVWETQYF
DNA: TGCGCCAGCAGCTTGGCGGGGGTTTGGGAGACCCAGTACTTC

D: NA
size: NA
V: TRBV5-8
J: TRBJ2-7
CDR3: CASSSDTLDQYF
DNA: TGTGCCAGCAGCTCGGACACATTGGATCAGTACTTC

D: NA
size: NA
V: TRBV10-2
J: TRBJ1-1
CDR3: CASSYGGENTEAFF
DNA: TGCGCCAGCAGTTACGGGGGTGAGAACACTGAAGCTTTCTTT

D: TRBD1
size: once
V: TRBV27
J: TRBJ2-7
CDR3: CASSLSGGEGSSYEQYF
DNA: TGTGCCAGCAGTTTATCAGGGGGCGAAGGTAGCTCCTACGAGCAGTACTTC

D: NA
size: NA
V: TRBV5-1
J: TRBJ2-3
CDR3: CASSLELSADTQYF
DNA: TGCGCCAGCAGCTTGGAGTTAAGCGCAGATACGCAGTATTTT

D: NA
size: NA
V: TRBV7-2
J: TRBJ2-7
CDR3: CASRARMGPYEQYF
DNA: TGTGCCAGCAGGGCTCGAATGGGGCCCTACGAGCAGTACTTC

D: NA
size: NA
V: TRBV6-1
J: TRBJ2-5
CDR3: CASSELGAQTQYF
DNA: TGTGCCAGCAGTGAGCTTGGAGCGCAGACCCAGTACTTC

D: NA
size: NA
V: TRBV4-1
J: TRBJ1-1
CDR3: CASSQARGGQLNTEAFF
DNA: TGCGCCAGCAGCCAAGCCCGGGGTGGACAGCTGAACACTGAAGCTTTCTTT

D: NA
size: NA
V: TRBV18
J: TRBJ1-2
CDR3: CASSPRRQYYGYTF
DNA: TGTGCCAGCTCACCACGCCGACAGTACTATGGCTACACCTTC

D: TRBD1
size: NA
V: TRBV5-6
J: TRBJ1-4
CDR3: CASSADRAGEKLFF
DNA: TGTGCCAGCAGCGCAGACAGGGCAGGAGAAAAACTGTTTTTT

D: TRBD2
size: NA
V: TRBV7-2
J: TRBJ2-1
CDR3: CASSSSMAGVGSAEQFF
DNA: TGTGCCAGCAGCTCATCCATGGCGGGAGTAGGTTCAGCTGAGCAGTTCTTC

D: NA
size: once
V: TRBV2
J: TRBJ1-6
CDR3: CASTAVSSYNSPLHF
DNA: TGTGCCAGCACAGCGGTGAGCTCCTATAATTCACCCCTCCACTTT

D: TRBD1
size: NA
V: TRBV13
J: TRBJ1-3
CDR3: CASSPGQGVFSGNTIYF
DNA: TGTGCCAGCAGCCCGGGACAGGGGGTGTTCTCTGGAAACACCATATATTTT

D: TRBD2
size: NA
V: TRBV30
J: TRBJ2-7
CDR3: CAWSVLAEGEQYF
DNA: TGTGCCTGGAGTGTACTAGCGGAGGGTGAGCAGTACTTC

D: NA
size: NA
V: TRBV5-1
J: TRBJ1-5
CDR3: CASSLGTGSQPQHF
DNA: TGCGCCAGCAGCTTGGGCACGGGGTCTCAGCCCCAGCATTTT

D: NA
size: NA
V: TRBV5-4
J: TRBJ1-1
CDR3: CASSFWTSNTEAFF
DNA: TGTGCCAGCAGCTTTTGGACATCGAACACTGAAGCTTTCTTT

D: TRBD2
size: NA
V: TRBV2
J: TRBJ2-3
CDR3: CASSVGSGRVTDTQYF
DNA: TGTGCCAGCAGTGTAGGTAGCGGGAGGGTTACAGATACGCAGTATTTT

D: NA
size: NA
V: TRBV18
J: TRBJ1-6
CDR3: CASSAQDSYNSPLHF
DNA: TGTGCCAGCTCGGCACAGGACTCCTATAATTCACCCCTCCACTTT

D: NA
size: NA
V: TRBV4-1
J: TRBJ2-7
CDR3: CASSQDPGDKQYF
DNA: TGCGCCAGCAGCCAAGATCCAGGGGATAAGCAGTACTTC

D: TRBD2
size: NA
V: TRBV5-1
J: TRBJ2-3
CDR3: CASSLAAGFLTDTQYF
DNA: TGCGCCAGCAGCTTGGCAGCGGGGTTCTTAACAGATACGCAGTATTTT

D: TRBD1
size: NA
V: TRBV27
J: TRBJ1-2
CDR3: CASMGRGRQDGYTF
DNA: TGTGCCAGCATGGGCAGGGGGCGCCAGGATGGCTACACCTTC

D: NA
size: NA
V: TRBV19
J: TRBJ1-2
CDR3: CASTPQGIKGYTF
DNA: TGTGCCAGTACTCCACAGGGCATCAAGGGCTACACCTTC

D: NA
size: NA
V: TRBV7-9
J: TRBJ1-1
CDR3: CASSRKEGNTEAFF
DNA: TGTGCCAGCAGCCGAAAAGAGGGAAACACTGAAGCTTTCTTT

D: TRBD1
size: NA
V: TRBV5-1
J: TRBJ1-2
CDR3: CASSAWTGANYGYTF
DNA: TGCGCCAGCAGCGCCTGGACAGGGGCTAACTATGGCTACACCTTC

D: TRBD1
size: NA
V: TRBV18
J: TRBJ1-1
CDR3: CASSLGTGTNTEAFF
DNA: TGTGCCAGCTCACTAGGGACAGGGACGAACACTGAAGCTTTCTTT

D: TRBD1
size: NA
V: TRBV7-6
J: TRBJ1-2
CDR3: CASSPGQGLDYGYTF
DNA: TGTGCCAGCAGCCCAGGACAGGGTTTAGACTATGGCTACACCTTC

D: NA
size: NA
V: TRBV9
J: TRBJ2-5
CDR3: CASSETESKETQYF
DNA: TGTGCCAGCAGCGAAACAGAATCCAAAGAGACCCAGTACTTC

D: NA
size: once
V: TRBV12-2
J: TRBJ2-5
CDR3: CASRPPTRDRGETQYF
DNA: TGTGCAAGTCGCCCCCCCACCCGGGACAGGGGTGAGACCCAGTACTTC